The rows below give T cell receptor beta chains drawn from one sample of a study of response to subunit inactivated influenza vaccine. TCRdb re-analysed the RT-PCR reads in MiXCR, keeping a single row per CDR3 protein. In the table there are about 650,000 distinct CDR3 sequences, around 14% of which are singletons. The specimen comprised PBMCs from blood, sampled 11 to 12 days after vaccination. These receptors were collected from a middle-aged man who received an inactivated influenza vaccine. The CDR3 runs from the conserved cysteine through the conserved F or W. D genes are given only for firm matches. Rows may omit the clone size; those that give it use once, few, many or a size class.

TRBV28	TRBJ2-2	few	NA	CASSRWEGLGDSTGELFF	TGTGCCAGCAGCCGATGGGAGGGATTGGGGGACAGCACCGGGGAGCTGTTTTTT
TRBV7-9	TRBJ2-1	few	TRBD2	CASSLGGGLTYNEQFF	TGTGCCAGCAGCTTGGGCGGGGGGCTGACCTACAATGAGCAGTTCTTC
TRBV5-1	TRBJ2-1	NA	TRBD2	CASSLGRLAGGRIETPYNEQFF	TGCGCCAGCAGCTTGGGTCGGCTAGCGGGGGGGCGGATTGAGACCCCCTACAATGAGCAGTTCTTC
TRBV28	TRBJ2-7	many	TRBD2	CASSPSGRGSYEQYF	TGTGCCAGCAGTCCTAGCGGGAGAGGGTCCTACGAGCAGTACTTC
TRBV10-3	TRBJ2-4	few	TRBD2	CAISNLAGGESKNIQYF	TGTGCCATCAGTAATCTAGCGGGAGGGGAGTCCAAAAACATTCAGTACTTC
TRBV5-1	TRBJ2-7	few	NA	CASSLAGANRAEQYF	TGCGCCAGCAGCTTGGCCGGGGCCAACAGGGCTGAGCAGTACTTC
TRBV6-5	TRBJ2-7	few	NA	CASSYSGSGEQYF	TGTGCCAGCAGTTACTCCGGCTCCGGGGAGCAGTACTTC
TRBV29-1	TRBJ1-5	NA	TRBD1	CSVATGGNSNQPQHF	TGCAGCGTCGCTACAGGGGGAAATAGCAATCAGCCCCAGCATTTT
TRBV5-6	TRBJ1-2	NA	TRBD1	CASSSLTGTDNYGYTF	TGTGCCAGCAGCTCGTTAACCGGGACAGATAACTATGGCTACACCTTC
TRBV11-2	TRBJ2-1	few	TRBD2	CASSFRSSGSRYNEQFF	TGTGCCAGCAGCTTCCGATCTAGCGGGAGTAGGTACAATGAGCAGTTCTTC
TRBV27	TRBJ2-1	few	NA	CASSLEPSPNHNEQFF	TGTGCCAGCAGTTTAGAGCCTAGCCCTAATCACAATGAGCAGTTCTTC
TRBV11-2	TRBJ2-7	few	NA	CASSSVMKGGNEQYF	TGTGCCAGCAGCTCGGTCATGAAGGGCGGGAACGAGCAGTACTTC
TRBV7-9	TRBJ2-1	NA	TRBD2	CASSFSTSSNEQFF	TGTGCCAGCAGCTTTTCGACTAGCAGCAATGAGCAGTTCTTC
TRBV12-3/TRBV12-4	TRBJ2-7	many	NA	CASSLWTATYEQYF	TGTGCCAGCAGTCTATGGACAGCTACCTACGAGCAGTACTTC
TRBV30	TRBJ2-1	many	TRBD1	CAWSGGTGFYNEQFF	TGTGCCTGGAGTGGTGGGACAGGGTTTTACAATGAGCAGTTCTTC
TRBV2	TRBJ2-6	NA	NA	CASSDVGGAGANVLTF	TGTGCCAGCAGTGATGTCGGTGGGGCTGGGGCCAACGTCCTGACTTTC
TRBV20-1	TRBJ2-7	many	TRBD2	CSAPRGAENEQYF	TGCAGTGCTCCGCGGGGGGCGGAGAACGAGCAGTACTTC
TRBV13	TRBJ2-2	many	NA	CASSLGQLITGELFF	TGTGCCAGCAGCCTCGGACAGTTGATCACCGGGGAGCTGTTTTTT
TRBV12-3/TRBV12-4	TRBJ1-1	NA	NA	CASSLTGGEAFF	TGTGCCAGCAGCCTGACAGGAGGTGAAGCTTTCTTT
TRBV15	TRBJ2-1	NA	NA	CATSRDGLGDWWRRNNEQFF	TGTGCCACCAGCAGAGATGGGTTGGGGGATTGGTGGCGTCGGAACAATGAGCAGTTCTTC
TRBV6-1	TRBJ2-3	NA	NA	CASGSGPDLDTQYF	TGTGCCAGCGGGTCGGGACCAGACCTAGATACGCAGTATTTT
TRBV7-9	TRBJ2-7	few	NA	CASSFFEAYEQYF	TGTGCCAGCAGCTTTTTTGAAGCCTACGAGCAGTACTTC
TRBV4-1	TRBJ2-3	few	NA	CASSPTLVTDTQYF	TGCGCCAGCAGCCCAACCTTAGTCACAGATACGCAGTATTTT
TRBV28	TRBJ1-4	NA	NA	CASTGAANEKLFF	TGTGCCAGCACAGGGGCGGCTAATGAAAAACTGTTTTTT
TRBV29-1	TRBJ1-4	few	NA	CSVRMVATNEKLFF	TGCAGCGTCCGGATGGTTGCAACTAATGAAAAACTGTTTTTT
TRBV7-9	TRBJ2-7	few	NA	CASSFSGLDPYEQYF	TGTGCCAGCAGCTTTAGCGGCCTGGACCCCTACGAGCAGTACTTC
TRBV9	TRBJ1-1	few	TRBD1	CASSPRQGTVTEAFF	TGTGCCAGCAGCCCCCGACAGGGTACTGTCACTGAAGCTTTCTTT
TRBV6-1	TRBJ2-7	few	NA	CASGGPYIYEQYF	TGTGCCAGTGGGGGGCCATACATCTACGAGCAGTACTTC
TRBV11-2	TRBJ2-3	few	TRBD1	CASNQGQGKTDTQYF	TGTGCCAGCAACCAAGGACAGGGGAAGACAGATACGCAGTATTTT
TRBV7-6	TRBJ2-7	NA	TRBD2	CASSLASTISGRGSYEQYF	TGTGCCAGCAGCTTAGCCTCAACTATTAGCGGGAGGGGGTCCTACGAGCAGTACTTC
TRBV20-1	TRBJ2-4	NA	TRBD2	CSVRDYTRAKNIQYF	TGCAGTGTTCGGGACTACACCAGAGCCAAAAACATTCAGTACTTC
TRBV4-1	TRBJ2-2	few	NA	CASSQLPRTNTGELFF	TGCGCCAGCAGCCAACTCCCCCGGACGAACACCGGGGAGCTGTTTTTT
TRBV12-3/TRBV12-4	TRBJ2-5	NA	NA	CASSTPGFSETQYF	TGTGCCAGCAGTACACCAGGGTTTTCGGAGACCCAGTACTTC
TRBV12-3/TRBV12-4	TRBJ2-7	few	NA	CASSKDAHEQYF	TGTGCCAGCAGCAAAGACGCGCACGAGCAGTACTTC
TRBV9	TRBJ1-4	NA	NA	CASSVASVNEKLFF	TGTGCCAGCAGCGTCGCAAGTGTTAATGAAAAACTGTTTTTT
TRBV5-4	TRBJ2-6	few	TRBD1	CASSLDGAGTGGSGANVLTF	TGTGCCAGCAGCTTGGATGGAGCCGGGACAGGGGGCTCTGGGGCCAACGTCCTGACTTTC
TRBV3-1	TRBJ2-5	few	NA	CASSQGQTPGETQYF	TGTGCCAGCAGCCAAGGACAGACCCCGGGGGAGACCCAGTACTTC
TRBV20-1	TRBJ1-3	NA	NA	CSARDRQTGNTIYF	TGCAGTGCTAGAGATCGGCAGACTGGAAACACCATATATTTT
TRBV11-1	TRBJ2-7	once	TRBD1	CASSQFLGQGSEEQYF	TGTGCCAGCAGCCAGTTTCTGGGACAGGGATCGGAGGAGCAGTACTTC
TRBV6-1	TRBJ2-7	NA	TRBD1	CASIRQGQYSYEQYF	TGTGCCAGCATAAGACAGGGGCAATACTCCTACGAGCAGTACTTC
TRBV6-1	TRBJ1-2	NA	NA	CASKNEGYTF	TGTGCCAGCAAGAATGAAGGCTACACCTTC
TRBV4-3	TRBJ2-7	few	NA	CASSQYLRDSRSYEQYF	TGCGCCAGCAGCCAATACTTGAGGGACTCTCGATCCTACGAGCAGTACTTC